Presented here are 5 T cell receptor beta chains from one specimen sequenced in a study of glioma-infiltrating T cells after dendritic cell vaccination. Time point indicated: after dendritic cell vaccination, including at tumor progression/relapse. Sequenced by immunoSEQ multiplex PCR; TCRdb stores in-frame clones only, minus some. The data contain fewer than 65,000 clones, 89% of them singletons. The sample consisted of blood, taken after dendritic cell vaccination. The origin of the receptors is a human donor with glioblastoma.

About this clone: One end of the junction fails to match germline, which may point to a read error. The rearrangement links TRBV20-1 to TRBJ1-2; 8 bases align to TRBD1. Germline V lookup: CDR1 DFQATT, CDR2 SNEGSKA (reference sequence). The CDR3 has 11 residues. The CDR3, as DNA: TGCAGTGCTAGCTCACGGGACAGGTTTCTCTTC. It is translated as CSASSRDRFLF.

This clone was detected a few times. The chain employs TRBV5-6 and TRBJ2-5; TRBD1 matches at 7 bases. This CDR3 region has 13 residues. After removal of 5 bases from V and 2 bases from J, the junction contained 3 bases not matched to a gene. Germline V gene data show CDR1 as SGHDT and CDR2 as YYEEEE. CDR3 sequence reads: CASRTGLQETQYF. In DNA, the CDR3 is TGTGCCAGCAGGACAGGGTTACAAGAGACCCAGTACTTC.

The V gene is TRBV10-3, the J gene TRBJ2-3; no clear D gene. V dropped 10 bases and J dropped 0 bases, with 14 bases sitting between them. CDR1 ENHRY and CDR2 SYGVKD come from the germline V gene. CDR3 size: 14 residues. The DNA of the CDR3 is TGTGCCACCGACGCGGCCTTAAGCACAGATACGCAGTATTTT. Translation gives CATDAALSTDTQYF.

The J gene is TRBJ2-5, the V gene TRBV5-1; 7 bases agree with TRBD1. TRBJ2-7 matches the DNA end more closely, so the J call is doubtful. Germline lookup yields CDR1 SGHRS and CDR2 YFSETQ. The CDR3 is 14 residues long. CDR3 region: CASSSRQGAYEQYF. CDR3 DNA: TGCGCCAGCAGCTCCCGACAGGGCGCCTACGAGCAGTACTTC.

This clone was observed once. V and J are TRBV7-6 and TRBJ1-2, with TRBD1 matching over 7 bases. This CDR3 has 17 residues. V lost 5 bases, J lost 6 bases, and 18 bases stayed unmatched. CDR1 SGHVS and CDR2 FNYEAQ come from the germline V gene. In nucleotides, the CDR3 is TGTGCCAGCAGCCATTTCCGGGACAGCGGGCGGAAAGATGGCTACACCTTC. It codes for CASSHFRDSGRKDGYTF.